Listed below are T cell receptor beta chains from one sample, sequenced in a study of PD-L1 blockade in urothelial cancer. Some clones are missing from TCRdb's copy, which holds only in-frame ones; the method was immunoSEQ multiplex PCR. Of roughly 56,000 clones in the sample, roughly four fifths were seen once. The input for sequencing was PBMCs, taken around atezolizumab (anti-PD-L1) treatment. These receptors all come from a man in his sixties or seventies with urothelial cancer. The conserved cysteine and the conserved F or W are not part of the CDR3 here. A D gene is named only where the DNA matches it firmly. Size is stated for part of the rows, as once, few or many counts, or as a class when the clone is expanded.

TRBJ1-3	TRBV19	-	TRBD1	ARAYRGTGNTIY
TRBJ2-5	TRBV5-4	few	-	ASSLQAGETQY
TRBJ1-2	TRBV7-9	-	-	ASSSELTGGGYT
TRBJ2-7	TRBV7-9	-	-	ASSFGTGEQY
TRBJ2-2	TRBV2	-	-	ASSETDSNTGELF
TRBJ2-7	TRBV6-5	-	TRBD1	ASRRTGGIVQY
TRBJ2-1	TRBV11-2	-	-	ASSPYTKSSYNEQF
TRBJ2-1	TRBV27	-	-	ASSLIGRGFNEQF
TRBJ2-5	TRBV9	-	TRBD1	ASSVGQGRETQY
TRBJ1-3	TRBV6-5	-	-	ASSPGLSSGNTIY
TRBJ1-1	TRBV25-1	few	-	ASSEDKVNTEAF
TRBJ2-3	TRBV5-4	few	-	ASSLEAGIEADTQY
TRBJ1-2	TRBV5-1	-	TRBD1	ASSPVQGDYGYT
TRBJ2-7	TRBV7-2	-	TRBD1	ASSFGTGAYEQY
TRBJ2-1	TRBV5-1	-	TRBD2	ASRLAGEAGEQF
TRBJ1-2	TRBV10-3	-	TRBD1	AITSDRSSFYGYT
TRBJ2-2	TRBV5-3	-	-	ARSLQSDTPLRCATGELF
TRBJ2-2	TRBV2	-	-	ASTPLGGATGELF
TRBJ2-1	TRBV5-6	-	-	ASSVGIWQF
TRBJ1-2	TRBV6-6	-	TRBD1	ASRVDRANGYT
TRBJ2-7	TRBV11-2	-	TRBD2	ASSFIPSGSYEQY
TRBJ2-1	TRBV9	-	-	ASSPPLSDEQF
TRBJ2-7	TRBV9	few	-	ASSVGLAYEQY
TRBJ2-7	TRBV28	once	-	ASSFNGGAREQY
TRBJ1-2	TRBV5-4	-	TRBD1	ASSSPGGGYT
TRBJ1-4	TRBV2	-	-	ASSEKFRDNEKLF
TRBJ2-4	TRBV6-6	-	TRBD2	ASSRGLANIQY
TRBJ1-4	TRBV7-2	-	-	ASSKRGVLNEKLF
TRBJ2-1	TRBV28	-	-	ASSLTSYEQF
TRBJ1-1	TRBV27	-	-	ASSPLSDYMNTEAF
TRBJ2-5	TRBV29-1	-	TRBD1	SVLTGGYETQY
TRBJ1-1	TRBV9	-	-	ASSPLTTVNTEAF
TRBJ2-7	TRBV7-9	-	-	ASSSPAGTPYEQY
TRBJ2-7	TRBV27	-	TRBD1	ASRRQGSYEQY
TRBJ2-1	TRBV5-6	-	TRBD1	ASNRDRGLLYNEQF
TRBJ2-7	TRBV7-9	-	-	ASSLGQIYEQY
TRBJ2-7	TRBV13	-	-	ASSLRYEQY
TRBJ2-3	TRBV30	-	-	AWTAPGYGDTQY
TRBJ1-4	TRBV30	-	-	ACDRIGEKLF
TRBJ2-3	TRBV19	-	TRBD2	ASKVSGGTDTQY
TRBJ2-1	TRBV5-8	-	-	ASSFTGTYDNEQF
TRBJ2-1	TRBV18	-	TRBD2	ASSPWTSGIVYNEQF
TRBJ2-7	TRBV4-1	-	TRBD1	ASSQWTGRSYEQY
TRBJ1-3	TRBV5-1	-	TRBD1	ASSRQGRFGNTIY
TRBJ2-7	TRBV4-1	few	-	ASSQDGGGTYEQY
TRBJ2-1	TRBV6-4	-	TRBD2	ASSALGLAEINEQF
TRBJ2-5	TRBV29-1	-	-	SGDSRVGVETQY
TRBJ2-7	TRBV30	-	-	AWRAQALEQY
TRBJ2-1	TRBV12-5	few	TRBD2	ASGQSGLAGGPVDEQF
TRBJ2-1	TRBV18	-	TRBD2	ASSPRSTSVGNEQF
TRBJ1-2	TRBV28	few	TRBD1	ASTPTQTGGSYGYT
TRBJ1-2	TRBV5-1	once	TRBD1	ASSLTGGHGYT
TRBJ2-1	TRBV5-1	-	TRBD1	ASSLEDRANEQF
TRBJ2-7	TRBV28	-	TRBD1	ASSLRTGWSYEQY
TRBJ1-3	TRBV5-1	-	TRBD1	ASKNRGQSGNTIY
TRBJ2-1	TRBV2	-	TRBD2	ASRSRLAGDNEQF
TRBJ1-2	TRBV5-1	-	TRBD1	ASSFGQANYGYT
TRBJ1-4	TRBV2	-	TRBD1	ASSAQGARGEKLF
TRBJ2-1	TRBV7-9	-	-	ASSIGNEQF
TRBJ2-3	TRBV6-6	-	-	AGSRGGQADTQY